This TCR beta chain appears in the sequencing data of a study of fetal regulatory T cell absence and autoimmunity (dated by TCRdb to between 2016 and 2019). Regarding the complete study: Autoimmunity of the exocrine pancreas was seen in the IPEX patients even though clinical diabetes was absent.

The DNeasy Blood and Tissue Kit was used to extract roughly 1.9-3.4 ug of genomic DNA from either umbilical cord blood or frozen pancreas. Note on this clone: Its antigen has not been determined. Qualities for individual bases were not recorded, and no much larger clone is one base off.

General study outcomes and caveats: The oligoclonal enrichment was interpreted as support for antigen-driven autoimmunity in the pancreas before birth in IPEX syndrome. TRB gene family usage was broadly similar between cord blood and pancreas, resembling published neonatal and adult repertoires. Significant oligoclonal enrichment of the TCR compartment was observed in pancreas versus cord blood, with some top clones enriched more than 90-fold.

Amplification and barcoding of TCRbeta CDR3 regions were carried out by two-step multiplex PCR on the immunoSEQ human TCRbeta survey platform. Libraries were sequenced on Illumina instruments, with IgH sequenced in parallel from the same samples. Turning to the authors' computational methods: Raw reads were filtered against IMGT V, D, J definitions and were binned using a nearest-neighbor algorithm so that PCR and sequencing errors were removed. A clone was defined by an identical nucleotide sequence, and differential abundance between tissues was tested with a Fisher exact test for each clone at a pFDR threshold of p<0.01. Clones whose frequencies were too low for statistical inference were excluded by a minimum inclusion filter of 10 in either sample. Pairwise clonal comparisons used the immunoSEQ Analyzer, and gene family usage was assessed with IMGT tools. What TCRdb holds here is the immuneACCESS table cut down to in-frame rearrangements. Part of the clones is not present; checked against another copy, under half of the missing clones reflect an unresolved V gene, and the others are unexplained. D and trimming were read from the DNA, whereas the V and J calls and clone size are those reported in that table. The sample includes about 46,000 clones, with about four fifths observed a single time. The biggest ten clones account for 0.35% to 0.5% of the sample.

Sequences SGHNT (CDR1) and YYREEE (CDR2) are obtained from the germline V gene (reference sequence). Inclusive of the bounding cysteine and phenylalanine, the CDR3 is 16 residues long. Only CDR3 DNA is held: 48 bases, read in frame from base 1. For this chain, trimming is 2 bases at the V end and 1 base at the J end, and the number of junction bases without a gene match is 6. Sequenced: cord blood. This chain is built from TRBV5-4 and TRBJ2-7; a stretch of 10 junction bases matches TRBD1. The TCR originated in a newborn boy with IPEX syndrome. The DNA sequence is TGTGCCAGCAGCTTTTCGACGGGACAGGGGTCCTACGAGCAGTACTTC. Translation gives CASSFSTGQGSYEQYF.